The present TCR beta chain was sequenced within a study of blood T cell repertoires in COVID-19. In the study overall: COVID-19 samples collected from the United States, Italy and Spain covered acute and convalescent phases.

Authors' methods: Using reference gene primer amplification, nucleated cell counts were estimated. Sequenced by immunoSEQ multiplex PCR; TCRdb stores in-frame clones only, minus some. Clone size and the V and J calls come from that table; the DNA yielded D and trimming. Of 150,000 to 190,000 clones in the sample, around 80% were seen once. In this sample, this clone turned up once. V shed 3 bases and J 10 bases; nucleotides not matched to a gene: 7. From germline, CDR1 is SNHLY and CDR2 FYNNEI. The CDR3 spans 13 residues. The study recruited people aged 18 to 89 years across around 24 US areas. This sequence originates from a man aged 50-60 years who had recovered from COVID-19. The chain carries TRBV2 and TRBJ2-3, with TRBD2 identical over 7 bases. Sample: PBMCs or T cells enriched from blood (not recorded which). CDR3 amino acids: CASSEGRGPSQYF. The CDR3 DNA reads as TGTGCCAGCAGTGAGGGGAGGGGTCCTTCGCAGTATTTT.